The 25 T cell receptor beta chains below come from one sample, sequenced in a study of blood T cell repertoires in COVID-19. Sequenced by immunoSEQ multiplex PCR; TCRdb stores in-frame clones only, minus some. The profile covers roughly 250,000 clones, with roughly 88% appearing a single time and approximately 2.1% taken by the ten largest. The sample taken for sequencing was PBMCs or T cells enriched from blood (not recorded which). Receptor source: a woman between 50 and 59 years old who had recovered from COVID-19.

This rearrangement joins TRBV12-5 to TRBJ1-1; the match to TRBD1 covers 9 bases. This CDR3 region has 16 residues. Germline CDR1 reads LGHNT; CDR2 reads FRNRAP. The J segment lost 5 bases and the V segment lost 1 base, leaving 8 bases of the junction unmatched. This CDR3 reads CASGLEKDRGRTEAFF. The CDR3 bases are TGTGCTAGTGGTTTGGAAAAAGACAGGGGGAGGACTGAAGCTTTCTTT.

V usage is TRBV4-3 and J usage is TRBJ1-2, with D possibly TRBD1 on 5 matching bases. Germline CDR1 LGHNA, CDR2 YSLEER. This CDR3 region has 13 residues. Trimming removed 1 base from V and 7 bases from J, with 10 bases in between. The CDR3 DNA reads TGCGCCAGCAGCCAAGTGTCGGGGGGTGGCTACACCTTC. Translating it yields CASSQVSGGGYTF.

With regard to this clone: This same CDR3 is encoded by further DNA sequences in the sample. The V and J genes are TRBV5-1 and TRBJ2-2; the D is unclear. CDR3 size: 13 residues. Deletions cut 4 bases from V and 0 bases from J, with 4 bases between. Germline CDR1 is SGHRS and CDR2 is YFSETQ. CDR3 sequence: CASSVSNTGELFF. In DNA, the CDR3 is TGCGCCAGCAGCGTCTCGAACACCGGGGAGCTGTTTTTT.

CDR3 in DNA: TGTGCCAGTAGTATACGAGGATCTTGGGAAGAGACCCAGTACTTC. Amino acid sequence: CASSIRGSWEETQYF. The rearrangement links TRBV19 to TRBJ2-5; D remains unclear. With 2 bases removed from V and 3 bases from J, the gap between germline ends came to 13 bases. This CDR3 has 15 residues. Germline V gene data show CDR1 as LNHDA and CDR2 as SQIVND (reference sequence).

The J gene is TRBJ2-3, the V gene TRBV18; 9 bases are shared with TRBD1. This CDR3 contains 15 residues. V shed 3 bases, J shed 2 bases, and the junction held 3 bases outside the gene matches. The germline gives CDR1 KGHSH, CDR2 LQKENI. The CDR3, as DNA: TGTGCCAGCTCACCGGGACAGGGAATCACAGATACGCAGTATTTT. This gives the protein CASSPGQGITDTQYF.

In the case of this clone: With a much larger clone just one base away, this may be a read error. J is TRBJ2-3 and V is TRBV2; 13 bases align to TRBD2. The ends lost 3 bases at V and 3 bases at J; junction bases unmatched: 0. Germline CDR1 reads SNHLY; CDR2 reads FYNNEI. This CDR3 comprises 15 residues. The CDR3 nucleotides are TGTGCCAGCAGTGAGACTAGCGGGAGGACAGATACGCAGTATTTT. Protein product: CASSETSGRTDTQYF.

The V and J genes are TRBV21-1 and TRBJ2-1; TRBD2 is the table's D call, not checked against the DNA. TRBV21-1 is reported as a pseudogene. The CDR3 has 15 amino acids. The chain's CDR3 is CASSKGYLSYNEQFF. CDR3 DNA sequence: TGTGCCAGCAGCAAAGGCTACCTTTCCTACAATGAGCAGTTCTTC.

For the CDR3, the DNA is TGTGCCAGCAGCCGCATGACAGGGTACTACGAGCAGTACTTC. Amino acid sequence: CASSRMTGYYEQYF. The chain employs TRBV7-8 and TRBJ2-7; 7 bases match TRBD1. Germline V gene sequence: CDR1 SGHVS, CDR2 FQNEAQ. V shed 5 bases and J 3 bases; nucleotides not matched to a gene: 7. The CDR3 is 14 residues long.

There are a few counts of this clone. The chain employs TRBV27 and TRBJ1-6; 8 bases agree with TRBD1. Germline loops: CDR1 MNHEY, CDR2 SMNVEV (reference sequence). CDR3 length: 18 residues. The J segment lost 7 bases and the V segment lost 5 bases, leaving 16 bases of the junction unmatched. The CDR3 nucleotides read TGTGCCAGCAGTAATCGGGTTTGGGAGGGACAGGCAAATTCACCCCTCCACTTT. Its protein is CASSNRVWEGQANSPLHF.

V and J are TRBV6-4 and TRBJ2-7, with D maybe TRBD2 (5 bases). The CDR3 contains 13 residues. CDR1 is MRHNA, CDR2 SNTAGT, per germline. The ends were cut back, 0 bases at V and 7 bases at J, with 10 bases in the middle. In nucleotides, the CDR3 is TGTGCCAGCAGTGACTCTAATTCGGGGGAGCAGTACTTC. Translating gives CASSDSNSGEQYF.

The chain is built from TRBV14 and TRBJ1-5; D is unclear. The CDR3 sequence is 17 residues long. The germline gives CDR1 SGHDN, CDR2 FVKESK. With 1 base removed from V and 3 bases from J, the gap between germline ends came to 16 bases. The CDR3 loop reads CASSQVPGVDANQPQHF. As DNA, the CDR3 is TGTGCCAGCAGCCAAGTACCGGGAGTGGACGCCAATCAGCCCCAGCATTTT.

The chain has TRBV5-1 and TRBJ2-7; 12 bases agree with TRBD1. With V trimmed by 3 bases and J by 4 bases, 5 bases remained unmatched. The CDR3 is 15 amino acids. CDR1 is SGHRS and CDR2 is YFSETQ in the germline V gene. The CDR3 nucleotides are TGCGCCAGCAGCTCCGGGACAGGGGGCGGTTACGAGCAGTACTTC. Amino acid sequence: CASSSGTGGGYEQYF.

This clone appeared a single time. The chain is built from TRBV19 and TRBJ2-3, with a tentative D call TRBD2 (6 bases). The CDR3 is made up of 15 amino acids. Looked up from germline, CDR1 is LNHDA and CDR2 is SQIVND (reference sequence). V lost 3 bases to trimming and J lost 5 bases, with 15 bases between them. The CDR3 is CASSIGGLGGDTQYF. CDR3 coding DNA: TGTGCCAGTAGTATCGGGGGACTCGGGGGAGATACGCAGTATTTT.

The count of this clone is one. The genes are TRBV5-6 and TRBJ1-4, with 9 bases that match TRBD1. CDR3 length equals 15 residues. V dropped 4 bases and J dropped 7; count of bases not matched to a gene: 8. Germline loops: CDR1 SGHDT, CDR2 YYEEEE. CDR3 sequence (DNA): TGTGCCAGCAGCCACGCGGACAGGGGCTTTGAAAAACTGTTTTTT. This encodes CASSHADRGFEKLFF.

V gene TRBV18 combines with J gene TRBJ2-1, with 10 bases identical to TRBD2. CDR3 length equals 14 residues. The junction had 3 bases not matched to a gene; V was cut back by 2 bases and J by 8 bases. Germline CDR1 and CDR2: KGHSH and LQKENI. CDR3 loop: CASSPSGREDEQFF. The CDR3 coding sequence is TGTGCCAGCTCACCAAGCGGGAGGGAGGATGAGCAGTTCTTC.

The chain links TRBV7-9 to TRBJ2-1; 7 nucleotides match TRBD1. The ends lost 5 bases at V and 7 bases at J; junction bases unmatched: 14. CDR1 SEHNR and CDR2 FQNEAQ come from the germline V gene (reference sequence). The CDR3 sequence is 16 residues long. The CDR3 region is CASSPRTGGTSNEQFF. The CDR3 nucleotides are TGTGCCAGCAGCCCTCGGACAGGTGGCACGTCGAATGAGCAGTTCTTC.

V usage is TRBV30 and J usage is TRBJ1-2; no clear D. The CDR3 runs 12 residues. Germline lookup yields CDR1 GTSNPN and CDR2 SVGIG (reference sequence). V shed 2 bases and J shed 6 bases, with 10 bases lying between them. CDR3 bases: TGTGCCTGGAGTACAACCCCCGATGGCTACACCTTC. It encodes CAWSTTPDGYTF.

The chain combines TRBV2 with TRBJ1-1; 9 bases match TRBD1. V shed 6 bases, J shed 4 bases, and the junction held 9 bases outside the gene matches. The CDR3 is 15 residues long. The germline V gene has CDR1 SNHLY and CDR2 FYNNEI. CDR3 residues: CASRSRQGESTEAFF. The CDR3 DNA reads TGTGCCAGCAGGTCGAGACAGGGGGAGAGCACTGAAGCTTTCTTT.

This chain connects TRBV5-1 to TRBJ2-7; weak D call: TRBD1 (6 bases). The V gene lost 3 bases and the J gene lost 7 bases, with 20 bases spanning the gap. The CDR3 is 15 residues long. CDR1 and CDR2 from the germline V gene are SGHRS and YFSETQ. CDR3 residues: CASSWAHPGQAEQYF. The DNA for the CDR3 is TGCGCCAGCAGCTGGGCCCACCCGGGACAAGCGGAGCAGTACTTC. The whole variable domain, remainder taken from reference TRBV5-1 and TRBJ2-7, is KAGVTQTPRYLIKTRGQQVTLSCSPISGHRSVSWYQQTPGQGLQFLFEYFSETQRNKGNFPGRFSGRQFSNSRSEMNVSTLELGDSALYLCASSWAHPGQAEQYFGPGTRLTVT.

The rearrangement uses TRBV3-1 (or the pseudogene TRBV3-2) and TRBJ2-7; 7 nucleotides agree with TRBD2. Germline CDR1 and CDR2: LGHDT and YNNKEL (reference sequence). V trimming: 6 bases; J trimming: 2 bases; junction bases outside the gene matches: 7. This CDR3 has 14 residues. The DNA of the CDR3 is TGTGCCAGCAGTTGGGGACGGGGGGCCTACGAGCAGTACTTC. Translated: CASSWGRGAYEQYF.

The chain combines TRBV20-1 with TRBJ2-5; a weak D match, TRBD2 (5 bases). Germline assignment: CDR1 DFQATT and CDR2 SNEGSKA (reference sequence). The CDR3 length is 14 residues. The germline V and J ends were trimmed by 3 bases and 4 bases, with 15 bases remaining between them. CDR3 in DNA: TGCAGTGCTAGTGGACTGACTCGGGGAGAGACCCAGTACTTC. Translated, it gives CSASGLTRGETQYF.

This clone has ten or more counts. V and J are TRBV3-1 (or the pseudogene TRBV3-2) and TRBJ2-7, with 11 bases that match TRBD2. Trimming removed 4 bases from V and 2 bases from J; junction bases left unmatched: 4. The V gene's germline CDR1 is LGHDT and CDR2 YNNKEL (reference sequence). The CDR3 spans 15 residues. CDR3 coding DNA: TGTGCCAGCAGCCTACTAGCGGGGGCAGCCTACGAGCAGTACTTC. Amino acids: CASSLLAGAAYEQYF.

The chain has TRBV4-2 and TRBJ2-7; the D gene is possibly TRBD1 (5 bases). CDR3 size: 14 residues. Germline CDR1 and CDR2: LGHNA and YNFKEQ. The germline V and J ends were trimmed by 1 base and 3 bases, with 10 bases remaining between them. The CDR3 is CASSQGQQDYEQYF. CDR3 in DNA: TGTGCCAGCAGCCAAGGACAGCAGGACTACGAGCAGTACTTC.

This chain links TRBV12-3 or TRBV12-4 with TRBJ1-2, with D maybe TRBD1 (5 bases). V gave up 2 bases and J gave up 3 bases, with 7 bases separating them. This CDR3 region has 13 residues. This chain's CDR3 is CASSLTTDYGYTF. CDR3 nucleotides: TGTGCCAGCAGTTTAACGACAGACTATGGCTACACCTTC.

This clone was detected once. V is TRBV27 and J is TRBJ1-3; possibly TRBD1 for D (5 bases). The CDR3 is made up of 12 amino acids. V lost 6 bases to trimming and J lost 4 bases, with 7 bases between them. Per germline, CDR1 MNHEY and CDR2 SMNVEV (reference sequence). CDR3 DNA: TGTGCCAGCAGCGGACACGGAAACACCATATATTTT. Translated, it gives CASSGHGNTIYF.